The 15 T cell receptor beta chains given below trace back to one sample, sequenced in a study of beta chain features in type 1 diabetes. The study reverse transcribed the entire isolated RNA, so it sequenced expressed TCRB transcripts. Measured with immunoSEQ multiplex PCR; TCRdb has only the in-frame clones, and not every one. The sample holds about 900,000 clones, roughly 16% seen once. The sample taken for sequencing was naive CD4+ T cells from blood. The receptors come from a woman between 18 and 29 years old in good health.

The chain combines TRBV28 with TRBJ2-1; 8 bases are a match to TRBD1. Trimming at V came to 3 bases and at J to 4 bases, leaving 8 bases not matched to a gene. This CDR3 is 16 amino acids long. Per the germline V gene, CDR1 is MDHEN and CDR2 is SYDVKM. The CDR3 region has the DNA TGTGCCAGCAGTTTCCTACCGGGACAGGTTTACAATGAGCAGTTCTTC. This gives the protein CASSFLPGQVYNEQFF.

Only a few counts were recorded for this clone. The CDR3 nucleotides are TGTGCCATCAGTGATGCCGCCGGAGGGTACGAGCAGTACTTC. This translates into CAISDAAGGYEQYF. This chain links TRBV10-3 with TRBJ2-7, with D possibly TRBD2 on 6 matching bases. V lost 3 bases, J lost 4 bases, and 13 bases lay in between. The CDR3 extends over 14 amino acids. Germline CDR1 and CDR2: ENHRY and SYGVKD.

The CDR3 sequence: CASSSPGRSQGYTF. The CDR3, as DNA: TGTGCCAGCAGTAGCCCGGGCCGGTCTCAGGGCTACACCTTC. This chain links TRBV6-5 with TRBJ1-2; D gene ambiguous. Trimming cost V 5 bases and J 8 bases, with 18 bases left between them. Germline-derived CDR1 and CDR2 are MNHEY and SVGAGI. There are 14 residues in the CDR3.

Of note for this clone: This is likely a read error, given that the CDR3 carries no conserved phenylalanine or tryptophan at its end. Because the CDR3's place on the DNA is in doubt, the DNA is left out and the CDR3 is given as listed by TCRdb. V gene TRBV28 combines with J gene TRBJ2-3; the table calls TRBD2, which could not be checked here. 8 amino acids form the CDR3, both terminal residues included. CDR1 MDHEN and CDR2 SYDVKM come from the germline V gene. CDR3 in amino acids: CARASGRL.

The chain links TRBV5-1 to TRBJ1-5; tentative D call: TRBD1 (5 bases). There are 13 residues in the CDR3. Germline CDR1 reads SGHRS; CDR2 reads YFSETQ. Trimming removed 4 bases at V and 6 bases at J, with 11 bases between. Written as DNA, the CDR3 is TGCGCCAGCAGCCCGTGGGGGGGTCAGCCCCAGCATTTT. This sequence encodes CASSPWGGQPQHF.

This chain links TRBV5-1 with TRBJ2-1; 9 nucleotides agree with TRBD2. Germline V CDR1 and CDR2: SGHRS, YFSETQ. The CDR3 runs to 16 residues. V trimming: 0 bases; J trimming: 4 bases; junction bases outside the gene matches: 5. The CDR3 loop is CASSLVLAGTYNEQFF. DNA of the CDR3: TGCGCCAGCAGCTTGGTTCTAGCGGGAACATACAATGAGCAGTTCTTC.

The table lists this clone with a few counts. The chain recombines TRBV7-2 with TRBJ2-1; 7 nucleotides match TRBD2. Per the germline V gene, CDR1 is SGHTA and CDR2 is FQGNSA. The CDR3 spans 15 residues. The V and J ends lost 1 base and 4 bases, in that order; junction bases with no gene match: 4. The CDR3 spells CASSLVLAAYNEQFF. CDR3 sequence (DNA): TGTGCCAGCAGCTTAGTTCTAGCGGCGTACAATGAGCAGTTCTTC. The complete variable domain, with remaining parts taken from reference TRBV7-2 and TRBJ2-1, reads GAGVSQSPSNKVTEKGKDVELRCDPISGHTALYWYRQSLGQGLEFLIYFQGNSAPDKSGLPSDRFSAERTGGSVSTLTIQRTQQEDSAVYLCASSLVLAAYNEQFFGPGTRLTVL.

CDR3 in DNA: TGTGCCACCCAAAAGGGGTGGGCTAAGGAGCAGTTCTTC. The encoded protein is CATQKGWAKEQFF. The chain couples TRBV6-5 to TRBJ2-1; possible D gene TRBD1, 5 bases. The CDR3 has 13 residues. Germline V gene data show CDR1 as MNHEY and CDR2 as SVGAGI. Trimming pared 10 bases from V and 10 bases from J, leaving 20 bases between.

This clone occurred a few times. The identical CDR3 is also encoded by other nucleotide sequences in the sample. The V call is TRBV28, the J call TRBJ1-5; D remains unclear. There are 12 residues in the CDR3. The V end was cut by 3 bases, the J end by 5 bases, with 5 bases between. CDR1 and CDR2 (germline): MDHEN, SYDVKM. The CDR3 bases are TGTGCCAGCAGTTTGTTATATCAGCCCCAGCATTTT. Its protein product is CASSLLYQPQHF.

The rearrangement joins TRBV7-2 to TRBJ2-7; TRBD1 or TRBD2 may be the D gene (6 bases each). CDR3 length equals 13 residues. Germline lookup yields CDR1 SGHTA and CDR2 FQGNSA. V dropped 5 bases and J dropped 5 bases, with 13 bases sitting between them. The CDR3 loop reads CASSPRRGHEQYF. The DNA for the CDR3 is TGTGCCAGCAGCCCCAGACGGGGGCACGAGCAGTACTTC.

The chain joins TRBV6-6 to TRBJ1-5; TRBD1 aligns across 11 bases. Trimming removed 6 bases from V and 6 bases from J; junction bases left unmatched: 10. Germline V gene lookup returns CDR1 MNHNY and CDR2 SVGAGI (reference sequence). The CDR3 sequence is 16 residues long. The CDR3 loop is CASSLDRTGGGQPQHF. The CDR3 DNA reads TGTGCCAGCAGCCTAGACCGGACAGGGGGCGGTCAGCCCCAGCATTTT.

The chain uses TRBV9 and TRBJ1-6; perhaps TRBD1 as D (6 bases). This CDR3 region has 15 residues. With 0 bases removed from V and 6 bases from J, the gap between germline ends came to 10 bases. Germline CDR1 SGDLS, CDR2 YYNGEE. Here the CDR3 DNA reads TGTGCCAGCAGCGTAGGGGGGACAACTAATTCACCCCTCCACTTT. It yields the protein CASSVGGTTNSPLHF.

The V call is TRBV25-1, the J call TRBJ1-2; no clear D gene. V lost 6 bases to trimming and J lost 2 bases, with 10 bases between them. This CDR3 has 13 amino acids. CDR1 and CDR2 from the germline V gene are MGHDK and SYGVNS. This chain's CDR3 is CASSLTENYGYTF. The CDR3 bases are TGTGCCAGCAGCCTAACAGAGAACTATGGCTACACCTTC.

CDR3 DNA: TGTGCCAGCAGTTACTCAGGGAGTTTTATGAACGAGCAGTACTTC. Its protein product is CASSYSGSFMNEQYF. The rearrangement links TRBV6-6 to TRBJ2-7; tentative D call: TRBD2 (5 bases). The germline V gene encodes CDR1 MNHNY and CDR2 SVGAGI (reference sequence). Trimming took off 0 bases at V and 5 bases at J, with 14 bases between the two ends. This CDR3 has 15 amino acids.

This clone was observed a handful of times. Other nucleotide sequences in the sample specify the same CDR3. The chain combines TRBV19 with TRBJ2-1; possibly TRBD2 for D (5 bases). This CDR3 has 15 amino acids. CDR1 and CDR2 from the germline V gene are LNHDA and SQIVND (reference sequence). V lost 2 bases to trimming and J lost 0 bases, with 8 bases between them. The CDR3 protein is CASSITRDSYNEQFF. The CDR3 region has the DNA TGTGCCAGTAGTATAACTAGAGACTCCTACAATGAGCAGTTCTTC.